This is a list of T cell receptor beta chains from one sample in a study of shared clonotypes between healthy human individuals. The method was immunoSEQ multiplex PCR; TCRdb's version includes in-frame clones alone and lacks a portion of them. The table shows around 1,100,000 clones, with approximately 77% occurring only once. The sample consisted of memory CD4+ T cells from PBMCs. These receptors came from a man aged 18 to 29 in good health. Some clones in this sample may be carry-over from other donors' samples. Both conserved end residues are trimmed from each CDR3.

J gene	V gene	CDR3 protein
TRBJ1-2	TRBV28	ASSPGWDGYT
TRBJ1-1	TRBV5-1	ASRPTMGDPEAF
TRBJ1-5	TRBV6-1	ASSDIRRADQPQH
TRBJ1-1	TRBV6-6	ASSKREGGTEAF
TRBJ2-7	TRBV6-1	ASIRGLRSYEQY
TRBJ2-5	TRBV5-1	ASSLGQTKETQY
TRBJ1-2	TRBV4-3	ASSQLTGANYGYT
TRBJ2-7	TRBV20-1	SARDWYEQY
TRBJ1-2	TRBV29-1	SVAPGPDYGYT
TRBJ1-5	TRBV19	ASSIGGQGQPQH
TRBJ2-7	TRBV6-5	ASRSSGTAGREQY
TRBJ1-3	TRBV5-6	ASSLQGSYSGNTIY
TRBJ2-3	TRBV7-9	ASSPIAGGSTDTQY
TRBJ1-1	TRBV28	ASSDGTANPGAF
TRBJ1-1	TRBV7-9	ASSLSLPTQGETF
TRBJ2-5	TRBV25-1	ASSELRDIQETQY
TRBJ2-1	TRBV9	ASSVASGLLYNEQF
TRBJ2-1	TRBV19	ASEASPYNEQF
TRBJ1-1	TRBV5-1	ASSLVGQGNTEAF
TRBJ1-1	TRBV5-1	ASSFSGELNTEAF
TRBJ2-6	TRBV2	SSSEALQGPGANVLT
TRBJ2-5	TRBV13	ASSSSRGETQY
TRBJ1-1	TRBV30	AWRRRDRVTEAF
TRBJ1-2	TRBV9	ASSSQDRGGYT
TRBJ2-7	TRBV28	ASRLGGGSGSYEQY
TRBJ2-5	TRBV7-3	ASSPGLAQETQY
TRBJ1-2	TRBV30	AWSEGTGANLYGYT
TRBJ2-1	TRBV2	ASTWSRGLFNEQF
TRBJ1-1	TRBV29-1	SASAGWAMNTEAF
TRBJ2-7	TRBV7-6	ASSRGLAGDPYEQY
TRBJ2-3	TRBV5-1	ASSWGGDTQY
TRBJ1-3	TRBV9	ASSPTWGSSGNTIY
TRBJ2-5	TRBV27	ASSLAGRQETQY
TRBJ1-4	TRBV2	ASSGVVGPPDEKLF
TRBJ2-3	TRBV18	ASSPQHLSADTQY
TRBJ2-6	TRBV28	ASGSRALARANVLT
TRBJ2-1	TRBV28	ASSLYPRTSGSQF
TRBJ2-3	TRBV11-1	ASSLGGRGTDTQY
TRBJ2-1	TRBV11-2	ASSLERTLPLYNEQF
TRBJ2-7	TRBV6-6	ASRLLADDSYEQY
TRBJ2-6	TRBV28	ASSPPGNSGANVLT
TRBJ1-4	TRBV2	ASSEALGVNEKLF
TRBJ2-1	TRBV9	ASSVQLARNEQF
TRBJ1-2	TRBV19	ASSISLGGYT
TRBJ1-5	TRBV7-8	ASSLVWTGNQPQH
TRBJ2-3	TRBV30	AGTHDGIQY
TRBJ2-7	TRBV11-2	ASSLGAHRTSEQY
TRBJ2-5	TRBV11-1	ASSLAGDVIQY
TRBJ1-1	TRBV12-5	ASGFSPQPFIRREEATEAF
TRBJ1-5	TRBV6-5	ASSYSGGNNQPQH
TRBJ2-7	TRBV9	ASSVARVWGEQY
TRBJ1-1	TRBV6-5	ASSRDRGNTEAF